One TCR beta chain is described in this entry. Its antigen remains unknown. 9 to 10 ml fresh peripheral blood yielded the PBMCs. This sample is part of a study of T cells in Graves' hyperthyroidism and ophthalmopathy. Study-level results: Blood shared most expanded thyroid clonotypes above 0.001.

Amplification of TCR beta CDR3 regions used RNA as the template. First-round RT-PCR targeting the TCR CDR3 was performed with the HTBI primer set. Via MiXCR, TCRdb re-called the multiplex PCR reads, giving one row per CDR3 protein. The repertoire holds 600,000 to 800,000 distinct CDR3 sequences, with under 45% as singletons. J lost 5 bases, V lost 0 bases, and 1 base had no gene match. CDR3 length: 13 amino acids. Germline V gives CDR1 SQVTM, CDR2 ANQGSEA. V and J are TRBV29-1 and TRBJ2-7; TRBD1 agrees at 10 bases. The material sequenced was blood. The sequence was collected from a woman aged 40 to 49 with Graves' hyperthyroidism. The CDR3 sequence: CSVEEDRGHEQYF. DNA for the CDR3: TGCAGCGTTGAAGAAGACAGGGGGCACGAGCAGTACTTC.